The 25 T cell receptor beta chains given below trace back to one sample, sequenced in a study of vaccination effects on CD4 cells after COVID-19. It was after approximately 11 days of culture that CD4+ T cells were isolated. Two-dose vaccination with either BNT162b2 or mRNA-1273 was given to the participants. Antigen specificity for these receptors is unknown. TCRdb's copy holds only in-frame clones and misses some; the assay was immunoSEQ multiplex PCR. The table lists 37,000 or so clones, approximately 70% of them singletons. The source was CD4+ T cells from PBMCs cultured without peptide, collected after COVID-19 vaccination. Receptors were obtained from a human donor who received a COVID-19 vaccine.

This clone was found a few times. The chain uses TRBV5-1 and TRBJ1-2; D remains ambiguous. The CDR3 runs 14 residues. The V and J ends lost 3 bases and 5 bases respectively, with 14 bases between them. Germline-derived CDR1 and CDR2 are SGHRS and YFSETQ. CDR3 region: CASSSLTTDYGYTF. The CDR3 DNA reads as TGCGCCAGCAGCTCGCTGACAACCGATTATGGCTACACCTTC.

The genes are TRBV4-1 and TRBJ2-5; D ambiguous. CDR1 MGHRA and CDR2 YSYEKL come from the germline V gene. CDR3 length: 13 amino acids. The ends were cut back, 1 base at V and 5 bases at J, with 8 bases in the middle. The CDR3 DNA reads as TGCGCCAGCAGCCAAGCACTCCTTGAGACCCAGTACTTC. This codes for CASSQALLETQYF.

The chain has TRBV4-1 and TRBJ2-1, with D tentatively TRBD1 or TRBD2 (5 bases each). Germline CDR1 is MGHRA and CDR2 is YSYEKL. Trimming took 2 bases from V and 4 from J, leaving 18 bases between them. The CDR3 totals 17 residues. The CDR3 DNA follows: TGCGCCAGCAGCCAATCGGGACCTACCCATCTTTACAATGAGCAGTTCTTC. Translation gives CASSQSGPTHLYNEQFF.

Only a few counts were recorded for this clone. This chain connects TRBV6-5 to TRBJ2-1, with a tentative D call TRBD1 (6 bases). CDR1 is MNHEY, CDR2 SVGAGI, per germline. The ends were cut back, 5 bases at V and 2 bases at J, with 10 bases in the middle. CDR3 length equals 14 residues. CDR3 sequence (DNA): TGTGCCAGCAGTCTACAGGGAACCTACAATGAGCAGTTCTTC. Translating it yields CASSLQGTYNEQFF.

V usage is TRBV30 and J usage is TRBJ1-1; perhaps TRBD1 as D (5 bases). V dropped 3 bases and J dropped 6 bases, with 11 bases sitting between them. CDR3 length: 12 amino acids. The germline CDR1 and CDR2 sequences are GTSNPN and SVGIG (reference sequence). The CDR3 loop reads CAWRRWDAEAFF. CDR3 sequence (DNA): TGTGCCTGGAGGAGATGGGACGCTGAAGCTTTCTTT.

The chain recombines TRBV25-1 with TRBJ2-2; D possibly corresponds to TRBD2 (6 bases). The CDR3 sequence is 13 residues long. Germline V gives CDR1 MGHDK, CDR2 SYGVNS. Trimming shortened V by 9 bases and J by 7 bases, and 15 bases separated the two germline ends. The CDR3 is CARGTLGGGELFF. In DNA, the CDR3 is TGTGCCAGAGGGACTCTGGGGGGCGGGGAGCTGTTTTTT.

The chain has TRBV5-8 and TRBJ2-3; 9 nucleotides agree with TRBD2. Trimming took 0 bases from V and 2 from J; bases not matched to a gene: 7. This CDR3 is 17 amino acids long. Germline V CDR1 and CDR2: SGHTS, YDEGEE. CDR3 sequence: CASSLGSTSGHTDTQYF. The CDR3, as DNA: TGTGCCAGCAGCTTGGGTTCGACTAGCGGACACACAGATACGCAGTATTTT.

CDR3 coding DNA: TGTGCCAGCAGATATGGGACAGGGGACCTCTATGGCTACACCTTC. Encoded protein: CASRYGTGDLYGYTF. The rearrangement uses TRBV6-5 and TRBJ1-2, with 10 bases identical to TRBD1. CDR1 and CDR2 from the germline V gene are MNHEY and SVGAGI. The junction had 8 bases not matched to a gene; V was cut back by 6 bases and J by 4 bases. This CDR3 contains 15 residues.

The chain employs TRBV4-1 and TRBJ2-1, with a possible D match to TRBD2 (6 bases). CDR3 length: 17 amino acids. The germline V gene encodes CDR1 MGHRA and CDR2 YSYEKL. The germline V and J ends were trimmed by 4 bases and 2 bases, with 18 bases remaining between them. The CDR3 is CASSRLAGLSTYNEQFF. The CDR3 nucleotides are TGCGCCAGCAGCCGCCTGGCGGGACTTTCAACCTACAATGAGCAGTTCTTC.

The chain combines TRBV29-1 with TRBJ2-6; 8 bases agree with TRBD1. CDR3 length: 17 amino acids. J lost 2 bases, V lost 6 bases, and 12 bases had no gene match. Germline assignment: CDR1 SQVTM and CDR2 ANQGSEA. DNA for the CDR3: TGCAGCGTGGCGGTTCGCAGGGGGCCTCCTGGGGCCAACGTCCTGACTTTC. Encoded protein: CSVAVRRGPPGANVLTF.

The chain uses TRBV3-1 (or the pseudogene TRBV3-2) and TRBJ2-1, with 7 bases lining up with TRBD2. The CDR3 is 13 residues long. Looked up from germline, CDR1 is LGHDT and CDR2 is YNNKEL (reference sequence). The V gene end was trimmed by 1 base and the J gene end by 8 bases; junction bases not matched to a gene: 2. The CDR3: CASSQGGGHEQFF. CDR3 bases: TGTGCCAGCAGCCAAGGGGGGGGACATGAGCAGTTCTTC.

V and J are TRBV11-2 and TRBJ2-1, with a tentative D call TRBD1 (6 bases). The CDR3 loop spans 14 amino acids. Trimming took off 1 base at V and 5 bases at J, with 9 bases between the two ends. CDR1 SGHAT and CDR2 FQNNGV come from the germline V gene. The CDR3 sequence: CASSLVRGHNEQFF. The CDR3 DNA reads as TGTGCCAGCAGCTTAGTCAGGGGCCACAATGAGCAGTTCTTC.

V gene TRBV6-6 combines with J gene TRBJ1-2; D ambiguous. Germline CDR1 reads MNHNY; CDR2 reads SVGAGI (reference sequence). This CDR3 has 14 amino acids. The V and J ends lost 3 bases and 0 bases respectively, with 8 bases between them. CDR3 protein: CASSYSPANYGYTF. The CDR3 DNA is TGTGCCAGCAGTTATTCTCCAGCTAACTATGGCTACACCTTC.

The rearrangement uses TRBV6-5 and TRBJ2-7; no reliable D call. This CDR3 is 13 amino acids long. Germline assignment: CDR1 MNHEY and CDR2 SVGAGI. Deletions cut 7 bases from V and 4 bases from J, with 14 bases between. For the CDR3, the DNA is TGTGCCAGCAAGTTCGGGTCTGAGTACGAGCAGTACTTC. Residues: CASKFGSEYEQYF.

The CDR3 nucleotides read TGCGCCAGCAGCCCGCAGCAGGGTCCCTACGAGCAGTACTTC. Amino acids: CASSPQQGPYEQYF. V usage is TRBV4-1 and J usage is TRBJ2-7; D possibly corresponds to TRBD1 (5 bases). The CDR3 contains 14 residues. Trimming left V 4 bases short and J 2 bases short, with 12 bases between. CDR1 is MGHRA and CDR2 is YSYEKL in the germline V gene.

The chain couples TRBV19 to TRBJ1-1; D may be TRBD1 (5 bases). CDR3 length: 15 amino acids. V was pared by 3 bases and J by 11 bases, with 22 bases between. Germline V gene data show CDR1 as LNHDA and CDR2 as SQIVND (reference sequence). This chain's CDR3 is CASSISWGFGEAAFF. Written as DNA, the CDR3 is TGTGCCAGTAGTATTTCGTGGGGCTTCGGTGAGGCCGCTTTCTTT.

This clone occurred a few times. The CDR3 nucleotides are TGTGCCAGCAGCTTAGTAGGGACTAGCGGGAGCACAGATACGCAGTATTTT. It specifies CASSLVGTSGSTDTQYF. The chain carries TRBV7-6 and TRBJ2-3, with 12 bases identical to TRBD2. CDR3 length equals 17 residues. Germline values: CDR1 SGHVS, CDR2 FNYEAQ. Trimming took 1 base from V and 0 from J; bases not matched to a gene: 2. Looking up the rest from reference TRBV7-6 and TRBJ2-3 gives the full variable domain: GAGVSQSPRYKVTKRGQDVALRCDPISGHVSLYWYRQALGQGPEFLTYFNYEAQQDKSGLPNDRFSAERPEGSISTLTIQRTEQRDSAMYRCASSLVGTSGSTDTQYFGPGTRLTVL.

The chain recombines TRBV30 with TRBJ2-3; D gene unclear. In germline, CDR1 is GTSNPN, CDR2 SVGIG (reference sequence). The germline V and J ends were trimmed by 1 base and 0 bases, with 5 bases remaining between them. The CDR3 has 13 residues. The CDR3 region is CAWSGPSTDTQYF. In DNA form, the CDR3 reads TGTGCCTGGAGTGGCCCGAGCACAGATACGCAGTATTTT.

This clone was found a few times. The J gene is TRBJ1-2, the V gene TRBV6-2 or TRBV6-3; D unresolved. This CDR3 is built from 14 residues. V gave up 6 bases and J gave up 2 bases, with 13 bases separating them. Germline CDR1 and CDR2: MNHEY and SVGEGT. The CDR3 nucleotides are TGTGCCAGCAGCAAAGGATCTGGCAACTATGGCTACACCTTC. Translating it yields CASSKGSGNYGYTF.

The chain recombines TRBV4-2 with TRBJ1-1, with D maybe TRBD1 (5 bases). The CDR3 covers 14 residues. The germline CDR1 and CDR2 sequences are LGHNA and YNFKEQ. Trimming shortened V by 0 bases and J by 4 bases, and 9 bases separated the two germline ends. DNA for the CDR3: TGTGCCAGCAGCCAAGATCGGAGGGGCACTGAAGCTTTCTTT. It encodes CASSQDRRGTEAFF.

The chain combines TRBV7-2 with TRBJ1-1; D is unclear. The CDR3 has 15 residues. Trimming shortened V by 5 bases and J by 1 base, and 14 bases separated the two germline ends. CDR1 and CDR2 from the germline V gene are SGHTA and FQGNSA. The CDR3 is CASSPRLSRNTEAFF. In nucleotides, the CDR3 is TGTGCCAGCAGCCCGAGACTTTCGAGGAACACTGAAGCTTTCTTT.

The chain combines TRBV6-4 with TRBJ2-3; D is uncertain. Germline V gene data show CDR1 as MRHNA and CDR2 as SNTAGT. The CDR3 has 15 amino acids. Trimming took off 6 bases at V and 4 bases at J, with 17 bases between the two ends. The CDR3 region has the DNA TGTGCCAGCAGCCGCAACGAGGCCCAGCCAGATACGCAGTATTTT. Amino acids: CASSRNEAQPDTQYF.

The chain carries TRBV7-2 and TRBJ1-2, with 9 nucleotides matching TRBD1. The CDR3 runs 14 residues. V lost 5 bases and J lost 9; bases outside the gene matches: 10. Germline-derived CDR1 and CDR2 are SGHTA and FQGNSA. For the CDR3, the DNA is TGTGCCAGCAGCCCGACGACAGGGGGAAAGAGCTACACCTTC. Translation: CASSPTTGGKSYTF. The full variable domain, with the rest looked up from reference TRBV7-2 and TRBJ1-2, is GAGVSQSPSNKVTEKGKDVELRCDPISGHTALYWYRQSLGQGLEFLIYFQGNSAPDKSGLPSDRFSAERTGGSVSTLTIQRTQQEDSAVYLCASSPTTGGKSYTFGSGTRLTVV.

V usage is TRBV3-1 (or the pseudogene TRBV3-2) and J usage is TRBJ2-7; 9 bases align to TRBD2. Trimming removed 1 base from V and 6 bases from J; junction bases left unmatched: 7. CDR1 LGHDT and CDR2 YNNKEL come from the germline V gene (reference sequence). The CDR3 runs 15 residues. The CDR3 DNA sequence: TGTGCCAGCAGCCAAGTATTAGCGGGAGTGGGCGAGCAGTACTTC. It encodes CASSQVLAGVGEQYF.

This clone came up a few times. The chain employs TRBV6-5 and TRBJ1-2, with D uncertain. V lost 6 bases, J lost 8 bases, and 13 bases lay in between. The length of the CDR3 is 12 residues. In germline, CDR1 is MNHEY, CDR2 SVGAGI. The CDR3 is CASRKGPGGYTF. CDR3 bases: TGTGCCAGCAGGAAGGGCCCGGGAGGCTACACCTTC.